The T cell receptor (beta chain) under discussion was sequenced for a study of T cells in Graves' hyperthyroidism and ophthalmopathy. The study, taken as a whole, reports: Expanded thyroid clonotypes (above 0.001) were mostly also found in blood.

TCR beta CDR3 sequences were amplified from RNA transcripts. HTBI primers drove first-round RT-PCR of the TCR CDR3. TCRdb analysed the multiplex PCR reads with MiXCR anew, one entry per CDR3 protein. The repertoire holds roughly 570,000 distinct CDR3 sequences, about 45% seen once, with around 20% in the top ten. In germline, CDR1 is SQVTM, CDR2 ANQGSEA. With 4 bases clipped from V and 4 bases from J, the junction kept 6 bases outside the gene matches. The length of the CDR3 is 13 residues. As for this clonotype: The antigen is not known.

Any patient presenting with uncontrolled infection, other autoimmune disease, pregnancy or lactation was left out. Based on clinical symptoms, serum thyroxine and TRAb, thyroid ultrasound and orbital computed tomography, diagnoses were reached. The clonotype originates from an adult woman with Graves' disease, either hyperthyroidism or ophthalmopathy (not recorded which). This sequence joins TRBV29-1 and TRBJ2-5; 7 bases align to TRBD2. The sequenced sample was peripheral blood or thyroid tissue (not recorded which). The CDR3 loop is CSVGGGLGETQYF. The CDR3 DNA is TGCAGCGTTGGGGGGGGATTAGGAGAGACCCAGTACTTC.